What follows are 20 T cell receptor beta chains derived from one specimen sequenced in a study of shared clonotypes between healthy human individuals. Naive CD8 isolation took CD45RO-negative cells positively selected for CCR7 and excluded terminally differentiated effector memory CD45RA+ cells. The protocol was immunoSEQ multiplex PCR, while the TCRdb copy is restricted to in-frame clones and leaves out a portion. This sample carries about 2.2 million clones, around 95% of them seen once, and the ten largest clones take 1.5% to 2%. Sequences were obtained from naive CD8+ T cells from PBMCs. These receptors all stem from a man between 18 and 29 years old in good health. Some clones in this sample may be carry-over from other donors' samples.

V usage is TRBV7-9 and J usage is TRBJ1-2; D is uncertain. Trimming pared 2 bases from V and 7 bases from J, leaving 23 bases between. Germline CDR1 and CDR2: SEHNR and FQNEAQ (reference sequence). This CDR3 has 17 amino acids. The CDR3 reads CASSLSPSYTRTLGYTF. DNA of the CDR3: TGTGCCAGCAGCTTAAGCCCCAGTTACACTCGAACTCTTGGCTACACCTTC.

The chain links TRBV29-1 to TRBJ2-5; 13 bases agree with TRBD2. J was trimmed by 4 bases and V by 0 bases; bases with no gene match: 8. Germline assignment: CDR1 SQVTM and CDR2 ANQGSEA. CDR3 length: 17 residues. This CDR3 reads CSVEDRGLAGLRETQYF. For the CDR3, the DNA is TGCAGCGTTGAAGATAGGGGACTAGCGGGACTACGAGAGACCCAGTACTTC.

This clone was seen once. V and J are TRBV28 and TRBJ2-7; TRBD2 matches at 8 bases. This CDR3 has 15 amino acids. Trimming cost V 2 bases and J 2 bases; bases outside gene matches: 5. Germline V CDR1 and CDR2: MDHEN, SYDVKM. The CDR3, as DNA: TGTGCCAGCAGTTTAGGGCGGGAGGCAACCTACGAGCAGTACTTC. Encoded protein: CASSLGREATYEQYF.

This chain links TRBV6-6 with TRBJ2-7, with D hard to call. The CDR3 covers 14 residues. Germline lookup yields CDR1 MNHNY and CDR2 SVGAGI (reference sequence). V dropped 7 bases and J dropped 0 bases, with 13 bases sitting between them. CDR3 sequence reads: CASKPPPSSYEQYF. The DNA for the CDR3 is TGTGCCAGCAAGCCGCCCCCTAGCTCCTACGAGCAGTACTTC.

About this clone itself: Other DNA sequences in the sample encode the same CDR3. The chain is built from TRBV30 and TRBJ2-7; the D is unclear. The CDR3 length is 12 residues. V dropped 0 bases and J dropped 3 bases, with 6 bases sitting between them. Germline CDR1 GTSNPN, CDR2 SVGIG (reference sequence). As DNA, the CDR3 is TGTGCCTGGAGTGTACTGGGCTACGAGCAGTACTTC. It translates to CAWSVLGYEQYF.

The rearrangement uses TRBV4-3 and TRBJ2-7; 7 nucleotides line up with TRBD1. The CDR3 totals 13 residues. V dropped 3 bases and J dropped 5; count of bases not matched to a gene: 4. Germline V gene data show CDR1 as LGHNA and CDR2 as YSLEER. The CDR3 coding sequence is TGCGCCAGCAGCCAGACAGGGATGAACGAGCAGTACTTC. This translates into CASSQTGMNEQYF.

Here the CDR3 reads CASSPVDSYNEQFF. As DNA, the CDR3 is TGCGCCAGCAGCCCGGTGGACTCCTACAATGAGCAGTTCTTC. The chain employs TRBV4-1 and TRBJ2-1; D not resolved. The CDR3 spans 14 residues. Trimming stripped 4 bases from V and 0 bases from J, with 7 bases between. Germline CDR1 MGHRA, CDR2 YSYEKL.

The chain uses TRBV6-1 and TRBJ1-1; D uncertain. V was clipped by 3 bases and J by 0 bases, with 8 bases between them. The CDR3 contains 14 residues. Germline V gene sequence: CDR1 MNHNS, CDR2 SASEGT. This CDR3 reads CASSDVHLNTEAFF. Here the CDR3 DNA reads TGTGCCAGCAGTGACGTACACCTGAACACTGAAGCTTTCTTT.

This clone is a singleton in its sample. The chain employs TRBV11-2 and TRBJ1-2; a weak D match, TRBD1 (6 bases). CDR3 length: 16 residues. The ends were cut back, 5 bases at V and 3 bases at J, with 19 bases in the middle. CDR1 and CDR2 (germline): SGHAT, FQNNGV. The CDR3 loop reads CASSIDFGGPYYGYTF. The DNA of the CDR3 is TGTGCCAGCAGCATTGATTTTGGGGGGCCCTACTATGGCTACACCTTC.

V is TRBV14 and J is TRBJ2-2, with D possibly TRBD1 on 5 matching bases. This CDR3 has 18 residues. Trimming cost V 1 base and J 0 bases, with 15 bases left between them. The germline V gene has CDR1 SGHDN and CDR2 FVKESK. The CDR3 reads CASSQALWGPSNTGELFF. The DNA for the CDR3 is TGTGCCAGCAGCCAAGCCTTATGGGGCCCTTCGAACACCGGGGAGCTGTTTTTT.

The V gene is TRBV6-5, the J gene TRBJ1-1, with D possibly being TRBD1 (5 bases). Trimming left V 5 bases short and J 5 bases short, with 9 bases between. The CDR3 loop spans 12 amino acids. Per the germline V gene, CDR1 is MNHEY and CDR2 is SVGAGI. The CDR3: CASSPQGTEAFF. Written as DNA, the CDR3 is TGTGCCAGCAGTCCGCAGGGTACTGAAGCTTTCTTT.

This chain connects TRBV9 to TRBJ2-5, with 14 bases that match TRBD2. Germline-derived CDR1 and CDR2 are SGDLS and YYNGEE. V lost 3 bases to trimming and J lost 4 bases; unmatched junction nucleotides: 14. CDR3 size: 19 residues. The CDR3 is CASSDRTGLAGVGRETQYF. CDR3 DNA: TGTGCCAGCAGCGATCGGACGGGACTAGCGGGAGTTGGGAGAGAGACCCAGTACTTC.

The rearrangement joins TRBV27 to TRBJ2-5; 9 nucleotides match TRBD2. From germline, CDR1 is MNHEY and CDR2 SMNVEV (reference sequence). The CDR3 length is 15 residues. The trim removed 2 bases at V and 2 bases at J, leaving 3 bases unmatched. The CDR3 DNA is TGTGCCAGCAGTTTAACTAGCGGGCAACAAGAGACCCAGTACTTC. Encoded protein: CASSLTSGQQETQYF.

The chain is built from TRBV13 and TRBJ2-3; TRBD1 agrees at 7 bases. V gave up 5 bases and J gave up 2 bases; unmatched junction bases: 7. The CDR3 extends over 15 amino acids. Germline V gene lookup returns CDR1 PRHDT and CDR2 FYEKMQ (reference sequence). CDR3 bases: TGTGCCAGCAGCCCCTCCGGACAGGCCACAGATACGCAGTATTTT. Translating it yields CASSPSGQATDTQYF.

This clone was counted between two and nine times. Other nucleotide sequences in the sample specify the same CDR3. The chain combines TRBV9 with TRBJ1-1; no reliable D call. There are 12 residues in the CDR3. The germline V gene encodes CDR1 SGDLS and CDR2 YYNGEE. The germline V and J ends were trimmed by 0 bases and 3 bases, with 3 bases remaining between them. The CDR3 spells CASSVGDTEAFF. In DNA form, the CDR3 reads TGTGCCAGCAGCGTAGGCGACACTGAAGCTTTCTTT.

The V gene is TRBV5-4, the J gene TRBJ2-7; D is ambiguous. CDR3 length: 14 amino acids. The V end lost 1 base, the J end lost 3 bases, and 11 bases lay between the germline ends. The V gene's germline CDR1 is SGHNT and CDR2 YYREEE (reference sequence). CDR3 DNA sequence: TGTGCCAGCAGCTTGACGGAAGATAGCTACGAGCAGTACTTC. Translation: CASSLTEDSYEQYF.

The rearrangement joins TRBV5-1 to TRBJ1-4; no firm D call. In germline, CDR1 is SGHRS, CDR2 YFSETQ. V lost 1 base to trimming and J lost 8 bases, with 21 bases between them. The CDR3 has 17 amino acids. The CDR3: CASSLKPGLSVLEKLFF. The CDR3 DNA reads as TGCGCCAGCAGCTTGAAACCGGGTCTTTCCGTTTTGGAAAAACTGTTTTTT. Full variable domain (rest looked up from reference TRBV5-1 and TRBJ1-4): KAGVTQTPRYLIKTRGQQVTLSCSPISGHRSVSWYQQTPGQGLQFLFEYFSETQRNKGNFPGRFSGRQFSNSRSEMNVSTLELGDSALYLCASSLKPGLSVLEKLFFGSGTQLSVL.

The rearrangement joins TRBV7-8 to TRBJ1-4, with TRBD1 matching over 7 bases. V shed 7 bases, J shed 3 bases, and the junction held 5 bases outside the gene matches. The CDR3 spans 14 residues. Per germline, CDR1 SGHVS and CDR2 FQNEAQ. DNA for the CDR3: TGTGCCAGCACCACGGGACAGCCTAATGAAAAACTGTTTTTT. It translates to CASTTGQPNEKLFF. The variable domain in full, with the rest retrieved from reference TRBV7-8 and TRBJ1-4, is GAGVSQSPRYKVAKRGQDVALRCDPISGHVSLFWYQQALGQGPEFLTYFQNEAQLDKSGLPSDRFFAERPEGSVSTLKIQRTQQEDSAVYLCASTTGQPNEKLFFGSGTQLSVL.

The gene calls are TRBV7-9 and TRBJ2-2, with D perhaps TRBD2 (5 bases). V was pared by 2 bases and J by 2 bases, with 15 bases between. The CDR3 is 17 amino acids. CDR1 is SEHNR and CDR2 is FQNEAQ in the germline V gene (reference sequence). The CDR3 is CASSLLDSRANTGELFF. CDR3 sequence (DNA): TGTGCCAGCAGCTTACTGGATTCGCGGGCTAACACCGGGGAGCTGTTTTTT.

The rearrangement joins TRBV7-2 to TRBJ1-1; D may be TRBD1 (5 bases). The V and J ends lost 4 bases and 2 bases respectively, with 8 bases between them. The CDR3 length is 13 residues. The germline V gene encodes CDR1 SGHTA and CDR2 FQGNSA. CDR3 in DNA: TGTGCCAGCAGCTGGGGCCTCAACACTGAAGCTTTCTTT. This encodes CASSWGLNTEAFF.